One and the same sample provided the 20 T cell receptor beta chains below, sequenced in a study of human T cells and chemical hapten exposure. Via MiXCR, TCRdb re-called the RACE reads, giving one row per CDR3 protein. Here the sample spans some 64,000 distinct CDR3 sequences, approximately 9.9% being singletons. Described time point: patch test 3, about 24 weeks after DPC sensitization. Treatment specified: therapeutic diphenylcyclopropenone sensitization with weekly scalp DPC. The material was whole blood, obtained in connection with sensitization to the hapten diphenylcyclopropenone (DPC). The receptors were sampled from a woman aged 25 to 39 with alopecia areata. Some clones in this sample may be carry-over from other donors' samples.

The chain uses TRBV11-2 and TRBJ2-3; D is possibly TRBD1 or TRBD2 (5 bases each). The germline V gene encodes CDR1 SGHAT and CDR2 FQNNGV. The CDR3 runs 15 residues. Trimming took 5 bases from V and 4 from J, leaving 16 bases between them. The CDR3 here is CASSRGPDSADTQYF. For the CDR3, the DNA is TGTGCCAGCAGCCGGGGACCTGATTCAGCAGATACGCAGTATTTT.

The gene calls are TRBV12-3 or TRBV12-4 and TRBJ2-5; 7 nucleotides match TRBD1. The CDR3 consists of 14 residues. The junction had 5 bases not matched to a gene; V was cut back by 3 bases and J by 4 bases. The CDR3, as DNA: TGTGCCAGCAGTTTTAATCACAGGGGAGAGACCCAGTACTTC. This translates into CASSFNHRGETQYF.

The chain is built from TRBV29-1 and TRBJ1-2; 12 bases match TRBD1. This CDR3 has 16 residues. CDR1 SQVTM and CDR2 ANQGSEA come from the germline V gene. After removal of 1 base from V and 6 bases from J, the junction contained 9 bases not matched to a gene. The CDR3 nucleotides are TGCAGCGTTGAAGGCGGGACAGGGGGCCTTCGGCATGGCTACACCTTC. It translates to CSVEGGTGGLRHGYTF.

This clonotype was seen a few times. V and J are TRBV10-1 and TRBJ2-2; no clear D. V lost 3 bases, J lost 2 bases, and 10 bases lay in between. CDR3 length equals 15 residues. Germline V gene sequence: CDR1 WNHNN, CDR2 SYGVQD (reference sequence). CDR3 residues: CASSERIINTGELFF. DNA of the CDR3: TGCGCCAGCAGTGAAAGAATAATAAACACCGGGGAGCTGTTTTTT.

This clonotype was counted ten times or more. V usage is TRBV7-6 and J usage is TRBJ1-5; a possible D gene is TRBD1 (6 bases). The germline V gene encodes CDR1 SGHVS and CDR2 FNYEAQ. The V end was cut by 0 bases, the J end by 6 bases, with 9 bases between. The CDR3 is 14 residues long. The CDR3 here is CASSLAGQSQPQHF. The CDR3 region has the DNA TGTGCCAGCAGCTTAGCCGGACAGTCTCAGCCCCAGCATTTT.

This clonotype was counted many times. The V gene is TRBV5-8, the J gene TRBJ2-7; TRBD2 matches 7 bases. The CDR3 is made up of 15 amino acids. Germline CDR1 SGHTS, CDR2 YDEGEE. V trimming: 1 base; J trimming: 6 bases; junction bases outside the gene matches: 10. CDR3 bases: TGTGCCAGCAGCTTGTTTTCGGCGGGAGTGAGCGAGCAGTACTTC. Its protein product is CASSLFSAGVSEQYF.

This clonotype was detected a few times. The genes are TRBV4-1 and TRBJ2-7; TRBD1 might be the D (6 bases). CDR3 size: 15 residues. The germline V gene has CDR1 MGHRA and CDR2 YSYEKL. V was pared by 4 bases and J by 2 bases, with 15 bases between. CDR3 loop: CASSRHDDRTYEQYF. CDR3 DNA sequence: TGCGCCAGCAGCCGGCACGATGACAGGACCTACGAGCAGTACTTC.

The chain uses TRBV23-1 and TRBJ1-1; 9 nucleotides match TRBD1. TRBV23-1 is an ORF, with its function uncertain. The V gene end was trimmed by 7 bases and the J gene end by 0 bases; junction bases not matched to a gene: 9. The CDR3 is 16 residues long. CDR3 bases: TGCGCCAGCACCCACGGACAGGGGCCTGTGAACACTGAAGCTTTCTTT. Residues: CASTHGQGPVNTEAFF.

The chain has TRBV3-1 and TRBJ1-3, with D unresolved. V lost 4 bases to trimming and J lost 4 bases, with 17 bases between them. Germline loops: CDR1 LGHDT, CDR2 YNNKEL (reference sequence). The CDR3 runs to 16 residues. CDR3 DNA: TGTGCCAGCAGCCTTTGGGATGGTCCGGACGGAAACACCATATATTTT. It is translated as CASSLWDGPDGNTIYF.

The J gene is TRBJ2-1, the V gene TRBV4-1; D unresolved. This CDR3 is built from 13 residues. V lost 5 bases and J 8 bases, leaving 13 bases between the germline ends. The germline CDR1 and CDR2 sequences are MGHRA and YSYEKL. The CDR3 coding sequence is TGCGCCAGCAGCTTCCGACATGGGGATGAGCAGTTCTTC. It encodes CASSFRHGDEQFF.

Only one count was recorded for this clonotype. The chain couples TRBV6-1 to TRBJ1-1; D uncertain. V lost 6 bases, J lost 3 bases, and 5 bases lay in between. Germline V gives CDR1 MNHNS, CDR2 SASEGT. The CDR3 is made up of 11 amino acids. The CDR3 loop reads CASRMDTEAFF. The DNA for the CDR3 is TGTGCCAGCAGGATGGACACTGAAGCTTTCTTT.

The gene calls are TRBV18 and TRBJ2-1; D possibly uses TRBD1 or TRBD2 (5 bases each). The germline V gene encodes CDR1 KGHSH and CDR2 LQKENI. V lost 2 bases, J lost 6 bases, and 20 bases lay in between. The CDR3 length is 17 residues. Here the CDR3 reads CASSPNLGTGSGNEQFF. CDR3 coding DNA: TGTGCCAGCTCACCAAATCTCGGGACCGGGTCTGGCAATGAGCAGTTCTTC.

This clonotype was observed many times. The gene calls are TRBV7-2 and TRBJ2-1; no clear D gene. Deletions cut 5 bases from V and 5 bases from J, with 7 bases between. The CDR3 runs 12 residues. CDR1 and CDR2 from the germline V gene are SGHTA and FQGNSA. The CDR3, as DNA: TGTGCCAGCAGCCGCAGAAACAATGAGCAGTTCTTC. It yields the protein CASSRRNNEQFF.

This clonotype was observed a single time. The chain couples TRBV7-9 to TRBJ2-7, with D perhaps being TRBD1 or TRBD2 (6 bases each). V was pared by 5 bases and J by 7 bases, with 15 bases between. The CDR3 sequence is 13 residues long. Germline CDR1 reads SEHNR; CDR2 reads FQNEAQ (reference sequence). In nucleotides, the CDR3 is TGTGCCAGCAGCAGGGGGGAAGAAGGGGAGCAGTACTTC. Its translation: CASSRGEEGEQYF.

This clonotype has ten or more counts. The chain links TRBV20-1 to TRBJ1-1; D ambiguous. V was trimmed by 0 bases and J by 4 bases, leaving 12 bases between them. The germline V gene encodes CDR1 DFQATT and CDR2 SNEGSKA (reference sequence). This CDR3 is built from 14 residues. The DNA for the CDR3 is TGCAGTGCTAGAGATGTCCCCTTGACCACTGAAGCTTTCTTT. It yields the protein CSARDVPLTTEAFF.

This clonotype was detected only a few times. The chain couples TRBV3-1 to TRBJ2-5; D assignment may be TRBD1 or TRBD2 (5 bases each). CDR3 length: 15 amino acids. V dropped 1 base and J dropped 1 base, with 10 bases sitting between them. The germline V gene encodes CDR1 LGHDT and CDR2 YNNKEL (reference sequence). For the CDR3, the DNA is TGTGCCAGCAGCCAAGCCGGGACCACCCAAGAGACCCAGTACTTC. Amino acid sequence: CASSQAGTTQETQYF.

This clonotype was observed many times. The chain employs TRBV28 and TRBJ2-7; D is possibly TRBD2 (6 bases). V was trimmed by 4 bases and J by 7 bases, leaving 23 bases between them. The CDR3 runs to 16 residues. Germline V gene data show CDR1 as MDHEN and CDR2 as SYDVKM. In DNA form, the CDR3 reads TGTGCCAGCAGTTCCCTGGGAAGCGGGTCGATCGGTGAGCAGTACTTC. This encodes CASSSLGSGSIGEQYF.

This clonotype was seen repeatedly, ten times or more. The V and J genes are TRBV5-5 and TRBJ2-3; D tentatively fits TRBD1 or TRBD2 (5 bases each). The CDR3 runs 14 residues. Germline V gene sequence: CDR1 SGHKS, CDR2 YYEKEE (reference sequence). V lost 7 bases to trimming and J lost 5 bases, with 17 bases between them. The CDR3 reads CASRTGPLEDTQYF. Written as DNA, the CDR3 is TGTGCCAGCCGGACGGGACCATTGGAAGATACGCAGTATTTT.

The CDR3 protein is CASGASTHPYF. CDR3 nucleotide sequence: TGTGCTAGTGGGGCCTCTACCCACCCGTATTTT. The chain has TRBV12-5 and TRBJ2-3; D unclear. The V gene lost 6 bases and the J gene lost 14 bases, with 15 bases spanning the gap. Germline values: CDR1 LGHNT, CDR2 FRNRAP. The CDR3 runs 11 residues.

The table lists this clonotype with many counts. The chain recombines TRBV6-2 or TRBV6-3 with TRBJ2-3; D remains unclear. CDR3 length: 14 amino acids. CDR1 is MNHEY and CDR2 is SVGEGT in the germline V gene. Trimming stripped 4 bases from V and 5 bases from J, with 13 bases between. Here the CDR3 DNA reads TGTGCCAGCAGTTTTAGGGTCGGTGGAGATACGCAGTATTTT. Translated: CASSFRVGGDTQYF.